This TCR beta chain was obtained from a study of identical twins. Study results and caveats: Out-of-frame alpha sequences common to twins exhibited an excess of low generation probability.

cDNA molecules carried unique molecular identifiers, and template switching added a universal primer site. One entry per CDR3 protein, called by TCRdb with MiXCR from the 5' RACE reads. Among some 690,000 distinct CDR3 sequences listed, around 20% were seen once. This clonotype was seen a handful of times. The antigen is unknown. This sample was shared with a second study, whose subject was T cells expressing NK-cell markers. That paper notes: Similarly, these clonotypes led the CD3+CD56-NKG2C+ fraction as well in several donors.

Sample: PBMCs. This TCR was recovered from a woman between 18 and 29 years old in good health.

Written as DNA, the CDR3 is TGTGCCAGCAGCTTAGTCCCTAGCGGGGGGCTACAAGAGACCCAGTACTTC. The encoded protein is CASSLVPSGGLQETQYF. The chain combines TRBV11-2 with TRBJ2-5, with 11 bases matching TRBD2. CDR1 SGHAT and CDR2 FQNNGV come from the germline V gene. With 1 base clipped from V and 2 bases from J, the junction kept 6 bases outside the gene matches. The CDR3 has 17 amino acids.